A single sample is the source of the 28 T cell receptor beta chains below, sequenced in a study of human T cells and chemical hapten exposure. Time point reported: patch test 2, 6 weeks after DPC sensitization. The treatment denotes: therapeutic diphenylcyclopropenone sensitization with weekly scalp DPC. From the RACE reads, TCRdb called clonotypes with MiXCR, one entry per CDR3 protein. Found here are around 360,000 distinct CDR3 sequences, roughly 6.3% of them singletons; the top ten hold 4.5% to 6%. Source: whole blood, taken in connection with sensitization to the hapten diphenylcyclopropenone (DPC). The source of these receptors is a woman aged 18-29 years with alopecia areata. Some clones in this sample may be carry-over from other donors' samples.

This clonotype was seen repeatedly, ten times or more. The chain uses TRBV6-4 and TRBJ2-1, with 8 bases fitting TRBD1. Germline loops: CDR1 MRHNA, CDR2 SNTAGT. J lost 1 base, V lost 7 bases, and 3 bases had no gene match. The CDR3 spans 14 residues. CDR3 protein: CASKGDRSYNEQFF. CDR3 nucleotide sequence: TGTGCCAGCAAGGGGGACAGGTCCTACAATGAGCAGTTCTTC.

This clonotype has at least ten counts. The chain links TRBV6-4 to TRBJ2-3, with TRBD2 identical over 11 bases. The CDR3 has 17 amino acids. With 2 bases clipped from V and 4 bases from J, the junction kept 8 bases outside the gene matches. CDR1 is MRHNA, CDR2 SNTAGT, per germline. The CDR3 sequence: CASSDGASGGSSDTQYF. CDR3 sequence (DNA): TGTGCCAGCAGTGACGGAGCTAGCGGGGGGTCCTCAGATACGCAGTATTTT.

This clonotype was picked up many times. CDR3 coding DNA: TGCGCCAGCAGCTTCTCCGGGACAGCCTACGAGCAGTACTTC. Protein sequence: CASSFSGTAYEQYF. The chain couples TRBV5-1 to TRBJ2-7; 7 nucleotides align to TRBD1. The CDR3 loop spans 14 amino acids. V lost 2 bases, J lost 2 bases, and 4 bases stayed unmatched. Looked up from germline, CDR1 is SGHRS and CDR2 is YFSETQ. Variable domain in full (rest from reference TRBV5-1 and TRBJ2-7): KAGVTQTPRYLIKTRGQQVTLSCSPISGHRSVSWYQQTPGQGLQFLFEYFSETQRNKGNFPGRFSGRQFSNSRSEMNVSTLELGDSALYLCASSFSGTAYEQYFGPGTRLTVT.

A few counts support this clonotype. Here the CDR3 reads CASSVYQSSYEQYF. CDR3 nucleotides: TGTGCCAGCAGTGTTTATCAGAGCTCCTACGAGCAGTACTTC. The chain joins TRBV2 to TRBJ2-7; no reliable D call. Trimming removed 4 bases from V and 0 bases from J, with 10 bases in between. Looked up from germline, CDR1 is SNHLY and CDR2 is FYNNEI. This CDR3 spans 14 amino acids.

This clonotype was seen a handful of times. V usage is TRBV7-9 and J usage is TRBJ2-7, with D possibly matching TRBD2 (5 bases). Germline CDR1 is SEHNR and CDR2 is FQNEAQ (reference sequence). The V gene lost 4 bases and the J gene lost 5 bases, with 15 bases spanning the gap. This CDR3 contains 14 residues. The CDR3 coding sequence is TGTGCCAGCAGCTCCCCCACGGGGTTCCACGAGCAGTACTTC. Translating gives CASSSPTGFHEQYF.

V is TRBV12-3 or TRBV12-4 and J is TRBJ2-6; a weak D match, TRBD2 (5 bases). Trimming pared 0 bases from V and 0 bases from J, leaving 12 bases between. The CDR3 totals 18 residues. The CDR3 sequence: CASSLAVWRVSGANVLTF. In nucleotides, the CDR3 is TGTGCCAGCAGTTTAGCGGTCTGGCGGGTCTCTGGGGCCAACGTCCTGACTTTC.

The chain recombines TRBV9 with TRBJ1-4; TRBD1 matches 7 bases. The CDR3 consists of 18 residues. Trimming took 4 bases from V and 5 from J; bases not matched to a gene: 17. The germline CDR1 and CDR2 sequences are SGDLS and YYNGEE. CDR3 in amino acids: CASSPRQGGGLGNEKLFF. The CDR3 coding sequence is TGTGCCAGCAGCCCCCGGCAAGGAGGGGGCTTGGGGAATGAAAAACTGTTTTTT.

This clonotype has a count of ten or more. CDR3 nucleotides: TGTGCCAGCAGCTTAACAGGGACGAACACCGGGGAGCTGTTTTTT. As protein: CASSLTGTNTGELFF. The V and J genes are TRBV7-3 and TRBJ2-2, with D uncertain. Trimming removed 0 bases from V and 0 bases from J, with 5 bases in between. CDR1 and CDR2 from the germline V gene are SGHTA and FQGTGA. This CDR3 contains 15 residues.

At least ten counts were recorded for this clonotype. J is TRBJ1-6 and V is TRBV20-1; 9 positions agree with TRBD1. Trimming removed 1 base from V and 7 bases from J; junction bases left unmatched: 2. The CDR3 runs 14 residues. CDR1 DFQATT and CDR2 SNEGSKA come from the germline V gene (reference sequence). The chain's CDR3 is CSARVGQGNSPLHF. The CDR3 DNA is TGCAGTGCTAGAGTGGGACAGGGCAATTCACCCCTCCACTTT.

This clonotype was observed a few times. The rearrangement links TRBV6-1 to TRBJ2-7; possible D gene TRBD1, 6 bases. CDR3 length: 15 residues. Trimming shortened V by 1 base and J by 4 bases, and 14 bases separated the two germline ends. Germline V CDR1 and CDR2: MNHNS, SASEGT. CDR3 coding DNA: TGTGCCAGCAGTGAAGGGACAGTCCGGGGTTACGAGCAGTACTTC. Translation gives CASSEGTVRGYEQYF.

This clonotype came up many times. The chain combines TRBV5-1 with TRBJ1-1, with a weak D call TRBD1 (5 bases). Germline values: CDR1 SGHRS, CDR2 YFSETQ. The CDR3 runs to 17 residues. V dropped 4 bases and J dropped 1 base, with 20 bases sitting between them. The CDR3 coding sequence is TGCGCCAGCAGCCCTCCGGCGGGGGTGTCCCCGAACACTGAAGCTTTCTTT. Its protein is CASSPPAGVSPNTEAFF.

Many counts were recorded for this clonotype. This chain connects TRBV20-1 to TRBJ1-6; the match to TRBD1 covers 8 bases. Germline values: CDR1 DFQATT, CDR2 SNEGSKA (reference sequence). CDR3 length: 13 amino acids. V lost 6 bases to trimming and J lost 9 bases; unmatched junction nucleotides: 7. The DNA of the CDR3 is TGCAGTGCCCAAGACAGGGGCCCTTCACCCCTCCACTTT. Amino acids: CSAQDRGPSPLHF.

This clonotype occurred a few times. The chain joins TRBV6-1 to TRBJ1-6; no clear D. The germline V and J ends were trimmed by 2 bases and 10 bases, with 3 bases remaining between them. The CDR3 is 11 residues long. The V gene's germline CDR1 is MNHNS and CDR2 SASEGT. The CDR3 is CASSEWSPLHF. CDR3 bases: TGTGCCAGCAGTGAATGGTCACCCCTCCACTTT.

Many counts were recorded for this clonotype. This chain uses TRBV7-2 with TRBJ1-3, with D unresolved. Germline CDR1 reads SGHTA; CDR2 reads FQGNSA. V lost 3 bases and J lost 8, with 11 bases in between. The CDR3 runs 13 residues. DNA of the CDR3: TGTGCCAGCAGCTTTACTCCTGTGGACACCATATATTTT. Amino acids: CASSFTPVDTIYF.

This clonotype has a handful of counts. This chain joins TRBV10-3 and TRBJ2-7; weak D call: TRBD2 (5 bases). The V and J ends lost 10 bases and 0 bases respectively, with 16 bases between them. The CDR3 is made up of 14 amino acids. The germline V gene encodes CDR1 ENHRY and CDR2 SYGVKD. In nucleotides, the CDR3 is TGTGCCACCCTAGATTCGGAGGTCTCCTACGAGCAGTACTTC. This sequence encodes CATLDSEVSYEQYF.

This clonotype was seen more than once but under ten times. The V call is TRBV7-9, the J call TRBJ2-1; 7 bases align to TRBD1. The V segment lost 5 bases and the J segment 6 bases; nucleotides outside the gene matches: 10. CDR3 length equals 15 residues. CDR1 is SEHNR and CDR2 is FQNEAQ in the germline V gene (reference sequence). DNA for the CDR3: TGTGCCAGCAGCCGACATGGGACAGAGGCCAATGAGCAGTTCTTC. Its protein is CASSRHGTEANEQFF.

The V gene is TRBV20-1, the J gene TRBJ1-3; 8 bases line up with TRBD1. Germline V gives CDR1 DFQATT, CDR2 SNEGSKA (reference sequence). This CDR3 spans 15 amino acids. J was trimmed by 0 bases and V by 4 bases; bases with no gene match: 5. For the CDR3, the DNA is TGCAGTGCTACCCAGGGGGCGAGCTCTGGAAACACCATATATTTT. Its translation is CSATQGASSGNTIYF.

This clonotype was seen many times. The J gene is TRBJ2-1, the V gene TRBV6-2 or TRBV6-3; D gene unclear. The CDR3 spans 12 residues. The germline V and J ends were trimmed by 6 bases and 5 bases, with 8 bases remaining between them. CDR1 is MNHEY, CDR2 SVGEGT, per germline. The chain's CDR3 is CASRPTNNEQFF. CDR3 in DNA: TGTGCCAGCAGGCCCACGAACAATGAGCAGTTCTTC.

This clonotype was seen a few times. The chain recombines TRBV3-1 with TRBJ2-3, with TRBD2 matching over 7 bases. Germline V gives CDR1 LGHDT, CDR2 YNNKEL (reference sequence). Losses at the gene ends were 7 bases for V and 10 bases for J; bases not matched to a gene: 11. This CDR3 is built from 13 residues. CDR3 nucleotide sequence: TGTGCCAGCAATAACCAGGGAGGGGATCCGCAGTATTTT. It codes for CASNNQGGDPQYF.

The table lists this clonotype with many counts. The J gene is TRBJ1-1, the V gene TRBV24-1, with 9 positions matching TRBD1. Trimming cost V 4 bases and J 0 bases; bases outside gene matches: 5. This CDR3 is 16 amino acids long. Per germline, CDR1 KGHDR and CDR2 SFDVKD. Here the CDR3 reads CATSDRQGELNTEAFF. In DNA form, the CDR3 reads TGTGCCACCAGTGACAGACAGGGGGAATTGAACACTGAAGCTTTCTTT.

This clonotype has at least ten counts. CDR3 in amino acids: CAISGGDNEKLFF. CDR3 sequence (DNA): TGTGCCATCAGTGGGGGAGATAATGAAAAACTGTTTTTT. This sequence joins TRBV10-3 and TRBJ1-4; D unclear. V gave up 4 bases and J gave up 4 bases, with 7 bases separating them. The CDR3 is 13 amino acids. The germline V gene encodes CDR1 ENHRY and CDR2 SYGVKD.

This clonotype was counted a few times. The rearrangement uses TRBV29-1 and TRBJ2-7; 13 positions agree with TRBD2. Germline-derived CDR1 and CDR2 are SQVTM and ANQGSEA. This CDR3 region has 14 residues. J gave up 4 bases and V 2 bases, and 2 bases lay outside the gene matches. In DNA, the CDR3 is TGCAGCGTTGAAAAGACTAGCGGGGGGTACGAGCAGTACTTC. This codes for CSVEKTSGGYEQYF.

This clonotype was detected a few times. The V and J genes are TRBV5-1 and TRBJ2-3, with TRBD2 identical over 12 bases. Trimming removed 1 base from V and 5 bases from J; junction bases left unmatched: 5. Looked up from germline, CDR1 is SGHRS and CDR2 is YFSETQ. This CDR3 contains 16 residues. CDR3 DNA: TGCGCCAGCAGCTTGTCTAGCGGGGGGGCCGTAGATACGCAGTATTTT. It yields the protein CASSLSSGGAVDTQYF.

The sample holds one count of this clonotype. This could be a read error, since a much larger clone is one nucleotide away. The genes are TRBV6-2 or TRBV6-3 and TRBJ2-5; TRBD1 matches at 8 bases. The CDR3 runs 14 residues. The germline gives CDR1 MNHEY, CDR2 SVGEGT. J gave up 3 bases and V 6 bases, and 6 bases lay outside the gene matches. The CDR3 spells CASSCRTGKETQYF. The DNA for the CDR3 is TGTGCCAGCAGCTGCCGGACAGGGAAAGAGACCCAGTACTTC.

The sample holds a few counts of this clonotype. The chain couples TRBV20-1 to TRBJ1-5, with a weak D call TRBD1 (5 bases). The CDR3 consists of 14 residues. CDR1 is DFQATT and CDR2 is SNEGSKA in the germline V gene (reference sequence). V was cut by 0 bases and J by 1 base, with 7 bases left in between. CDR3 in amino acids: CSARESGSNQPQHF. As DNA, the CDR3 is TGCAGTGCTAGAGAGTCAGGGAGCAATCAGCCCCAGCATTTT.

This clonotype appeared many times. The chain is built from TRBV5-1 and TRBJ2-3, with D perhaps given as TRBD1 or TRBD2 (6 bases each). CDR3 size: 15 residues. Trimming pared 1 base from V and 4 bases from J, leaving 13 bases between. Per the germline V gene, CDR1 is SGHRS and CDR2 is YFSETQ. CDR3 nucleotides: TGCGCCAGCAGCTTGTCTTTCGGGGGCTCAGATACGCAGTATTTT. Its protein is CASSLSFGGSDTQYF.

This clonotype was counted at least ten times. This sequence joins TRBV4-3 and TRBJ1-1; D is perhaps TRBD1 (6 bases). The CDR3 contains 14 residues. V was clipped by 1 base and J by 3 bases, with 9 bases between them. In germline, CDR1 is LGHNA, CDR2 YSLEER. CDR3 in amino acids: CASSQVKGDTEAFF. For the CDR3, the DNA is TGCGCCAGCAGCCAAGTAAAGGGGGACACTGAAGCTTTCTTT.

With respect to this clonotype: A read error may explain this, as a much larger clone is one base away. The chain is built from TRBV6-6 and TRBJ1-4; D might be TRBD1 (6 bases). Germline CDR1 reads MNHNY; CDR2 reads SVGAGI (reference sequence). This CDR3 is 14 amino acids long. In DNA form, the CDR3 reads TGTGCCAGCAGATTTACAGGGAGTAATGAAAACCTGTTTTTT. Amino acids: CASRFTGSNENLFF.